The present TCR beta chain was sequenced within a study of blood T cell repertoires in COVID-19. The wider study: Researchers got acute and convalescent COVID-19 samples from the United States, Italy and Spain. In each case, the material was cDNA or gDNA derived from T cells, B-cell-depleted T cells, or PBMCs.

This clone has just a few counts. Per the authors' pipeline: Reference gene primer amplification yielded estimated nucleated cell counts. Profiled with immunoSEQ multiplex PCR; TCRdb holds only in-frame clones, not every one. Clonal size and the V and J genes are those of that table, whereas D and trimming came from the DNA. The table includes hundreds of thousands of clones, around 89% detected once. Trimming took 7 bases from V and 1 from J; bases not matched to a gene: 7. This CDR3 has 14 residues. Germline loops: CDR1 SGHRS, CDR2 YFSETQ. The rearrangement uses TRBV5-1 and TRBJ1-1, with 7 bases lining up with TRBD1. Material for sequencing was peripheral blood. This receptor was obtained from a woman aged 18-35 years with acute or convalescent COVID-19. The CDR3 spells CASARDSTNTEAFF. The CDR3 region has the DNA TGCGCCAGCGCCAGGGACAGTACGAACACTGAAGCTTTCTTT.